The TCR beta chain described here comes from a study of shared clonotypes between healthy human individuals. On the study more broadly: Each donor had three CD4 naive, three CD4 memory, two CD8 naive and one CD8 memory plate.

Profiled with immunoSEQ multiplex PCR; TCRdb holds only in-frame clones, not every one. The sample consists of roughly 1,600,000 clones, 97% to 99% of them appearing once. V was cut by 2 bases and J by 7 bases, with 9 bases left in between. Germline values: CDR1 SGHTA, CDR2 FQGNSA. The CDR3 length is 12 residues. This clonotype originated in a man aged 25-45 years in good health. This chain links TRBV7-2 with TRBJ2-7; perhaps TRBD2 as D (6 bases). Input material: naive CD4+ T cells sorted from blood. Documented subset: CD45RA+ positively selected. CDR3 bases: TGTGCCAGCAGCTTATTAGGAGGGGAGCAGTACTTC. This gives the protein CASSLLGGEQYF.